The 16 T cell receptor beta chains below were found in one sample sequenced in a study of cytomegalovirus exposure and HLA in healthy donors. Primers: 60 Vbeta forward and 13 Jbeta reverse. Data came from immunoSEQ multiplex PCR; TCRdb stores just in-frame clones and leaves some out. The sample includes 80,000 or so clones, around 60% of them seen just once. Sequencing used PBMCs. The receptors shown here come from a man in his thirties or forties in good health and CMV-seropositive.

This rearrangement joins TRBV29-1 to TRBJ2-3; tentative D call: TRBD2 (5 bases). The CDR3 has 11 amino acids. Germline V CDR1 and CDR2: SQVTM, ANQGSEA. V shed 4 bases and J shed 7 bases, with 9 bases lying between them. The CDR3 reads CSVVTGNTQYF. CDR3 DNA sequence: TGCAGCGTTGTAACGGGGAATACGCAGTATTTT.

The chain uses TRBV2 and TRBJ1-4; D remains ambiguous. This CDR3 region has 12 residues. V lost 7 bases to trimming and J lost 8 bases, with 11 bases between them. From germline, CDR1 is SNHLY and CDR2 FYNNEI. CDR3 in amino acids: CASTSTGEKLFF. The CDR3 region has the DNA TGTGCCAGCACCTCGACGGGGGAAAAACTGTTTTTT.

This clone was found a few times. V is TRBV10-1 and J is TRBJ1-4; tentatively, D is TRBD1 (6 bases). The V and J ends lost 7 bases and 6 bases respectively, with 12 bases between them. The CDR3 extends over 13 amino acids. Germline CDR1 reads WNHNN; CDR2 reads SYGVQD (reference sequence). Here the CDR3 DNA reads TGCGCCAGCAAGGGAGGGGGGGATGAAAAACTGTTTTTT. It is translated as CASKGGGDEKLFF.

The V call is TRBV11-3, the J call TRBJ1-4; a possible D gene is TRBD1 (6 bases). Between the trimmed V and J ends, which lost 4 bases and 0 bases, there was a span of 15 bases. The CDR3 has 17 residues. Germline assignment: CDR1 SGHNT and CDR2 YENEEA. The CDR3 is CASSSRQASATNEKLFF. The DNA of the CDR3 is TGTGCCAGCAGCTCACGACAGGCTTCCGCAACTAATGAAAAACTGTTTTTT.

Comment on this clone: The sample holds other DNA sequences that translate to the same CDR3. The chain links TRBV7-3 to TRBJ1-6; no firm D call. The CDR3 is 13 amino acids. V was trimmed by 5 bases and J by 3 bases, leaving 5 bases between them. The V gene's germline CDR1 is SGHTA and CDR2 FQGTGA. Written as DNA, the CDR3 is TGTGCCAGCAGCAACAGCTATAATTCACCCCTCCACTTT. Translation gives CASSNSYNSPLHF.

CDR3 region: CASPPRGAEETQYF. As DNA, the CDR3 is TGTGCCAGCCCCCCCCGTGGGGCCGAAGAGACCCAGTACTTC. V and J are TRBV2 and TRBJ2-5, with D possibly matching TRBD1 (5 bases). Trimming shortened V by 8 bases and J by 3 bases, and 16 bases separated the two germline ends. The V gene's germline CDR1 is SNHLY and CDR2 FYNNEI. CDR3 length: 14 amino acids.

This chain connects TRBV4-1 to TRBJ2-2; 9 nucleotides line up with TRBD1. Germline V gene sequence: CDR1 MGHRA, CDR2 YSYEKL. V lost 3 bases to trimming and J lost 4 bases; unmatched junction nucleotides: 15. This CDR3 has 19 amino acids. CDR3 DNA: TGCGCCAGCAGCCAGAAAGGTTTCCGGGACAGGGTTTCCACCGGGGAGCTGTTTTTT. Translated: CASSQKGFRDRVSTGELFF.

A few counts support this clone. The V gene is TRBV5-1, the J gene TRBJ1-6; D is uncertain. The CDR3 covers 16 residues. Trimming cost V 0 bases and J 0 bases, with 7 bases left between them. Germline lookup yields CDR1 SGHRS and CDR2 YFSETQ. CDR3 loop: CASSLAGSSYNSPLHF. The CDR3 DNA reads TGCGCCAGCAGCTTGGCCGGGAGCTCCTATAATTCACCCCTCCACTTT.

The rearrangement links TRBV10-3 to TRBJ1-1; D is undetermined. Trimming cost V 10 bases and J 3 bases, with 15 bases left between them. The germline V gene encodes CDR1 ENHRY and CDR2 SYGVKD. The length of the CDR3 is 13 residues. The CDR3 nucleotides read TGTGCCACGGGGAGCGGGCGATACACTGAAGCTTTCTTT. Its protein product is CATGSGRYTEAFF.

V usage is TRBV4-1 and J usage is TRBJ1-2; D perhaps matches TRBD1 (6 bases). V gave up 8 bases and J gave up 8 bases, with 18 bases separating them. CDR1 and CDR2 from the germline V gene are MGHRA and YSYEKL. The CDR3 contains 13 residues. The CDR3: CASGGDGGPGYTF. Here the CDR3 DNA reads TGCGCCAGCGGGGGAGATGGGGGCCCCGGCTACACCTTC.

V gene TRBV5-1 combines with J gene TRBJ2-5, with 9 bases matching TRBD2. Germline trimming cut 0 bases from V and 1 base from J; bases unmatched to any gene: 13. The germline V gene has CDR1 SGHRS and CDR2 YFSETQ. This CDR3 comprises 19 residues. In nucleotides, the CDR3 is TGCGCCAGCAGCTTGGGGTTAGGGCTAGCGGGGCCAGTCCAAGAGACCCAGTACTTC. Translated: CASSLGLGLAGPVQETQYF.

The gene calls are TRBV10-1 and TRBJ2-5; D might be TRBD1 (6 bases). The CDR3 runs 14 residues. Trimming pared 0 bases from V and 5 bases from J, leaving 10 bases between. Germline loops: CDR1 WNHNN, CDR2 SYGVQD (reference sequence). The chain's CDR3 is CASSESGGLETQYF. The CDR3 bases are TGCGCCAGCAGTGAGTCTGGGGGCTTGGAGACCCAGTACTTC.

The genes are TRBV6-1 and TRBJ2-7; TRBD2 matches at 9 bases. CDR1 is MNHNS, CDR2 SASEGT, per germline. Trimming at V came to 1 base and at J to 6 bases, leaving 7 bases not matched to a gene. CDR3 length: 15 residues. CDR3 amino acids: CASSEVAGDISEQYF. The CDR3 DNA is TGTGCCAGCAGTGAAGTAGCGGGAGATATTAGCGAGCAGTACTTC.

The CDR3 protein is CASSSGTTPGEQYF. In DNA form, the CDR3 reads TGTGCCAGCAGCTCCGGGACTACCCCAGGGGAGCAGTACTTC. The rearrangement links TRBV7-8 to TRBJ2-7; 7 nucleotides align to TRBD2. The junction had 10 bases not matched to a gene; V was cut back by 4 bases and J by 7 bases. This CDR3 has 14 residues. Germline CDR1 reads SGHVS; CDR2 reads FQNEAQ.

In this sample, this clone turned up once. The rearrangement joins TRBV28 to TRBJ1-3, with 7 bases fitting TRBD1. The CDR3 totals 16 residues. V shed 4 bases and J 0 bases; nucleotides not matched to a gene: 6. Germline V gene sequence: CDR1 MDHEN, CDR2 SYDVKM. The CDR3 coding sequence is TGTGCCAGCAGTTCGCCAGGGGGGCCCTCTGGAAACACCATATATTTT. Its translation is CASSSPGGPSGNTIYF.

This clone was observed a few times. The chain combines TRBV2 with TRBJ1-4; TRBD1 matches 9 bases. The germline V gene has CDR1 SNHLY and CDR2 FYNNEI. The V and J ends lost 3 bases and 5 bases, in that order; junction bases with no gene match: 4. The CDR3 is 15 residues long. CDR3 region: CASSESGTGNEKLFF. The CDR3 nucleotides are TGTGCCAGCAGTGAGTCAGGGACAGGGAATGAAAAACTGTTTTTT. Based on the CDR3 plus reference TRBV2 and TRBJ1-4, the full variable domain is EPEVTQTPSHQVTQMGQEVILRCVPISNHLYFYWYRQILGQKVEFLVSFYNNEISEKSEIFDDQFSVERPDGSNFTLKIRSTKLEDSAMYFCASSESGTGNEKLFFGSGTQLSVL.